Presented here are 14 T cell receptor beta chains from one specimen sequenced in a study of T-cell reconstitution after alpha-beta-depleted transplantation in children. Construction of the TCRbeta library involved unique molecular identifiers. TCRdb called the PCR reads again in MiXCR, with one record for every CDR3 protein. The sample holds nearly 400,000 distinct CDR3 sequences; around 21% are singletons and the top ten take around 3.9%. The sample was PBMCs from the stem cell graft donor, taken from the stem cell graft. The receptors shown here come from a human donor who donated a stem cell graft to a child with acute myeloid leukemia.

A few counts support this clonotype. J is TRBJ2-5 and V is TRBV9; maybe TRBD2 (6 bases). Germline V lookup: CDR1 SGDLS, CDR2 YYNGEE. The V and J ends lost 3 bases and 0 bases respectively, with 12 bases between them. The CDR3 consists of 15 residues. The DNA of the CDR3 is TGTGCCAGCAGCGGGATGCGGAGGGACCAAGAGACCCAGTACTTC. Its translation is CASSGMRRDQETQYF. The whole variable domain, remainder taken from reference TRBV9 and TRBJ2-5, is DSGVTQTPKHLITATGQRVTLRCSPRSGDLSVYWYQQSLDQGLQFLIQYYNGEERAKGNILERFSAQQFPDLHSELNLSSLELGDSALYFCASSGMRRDQETQYFGPGTRLLVL.

The genes are TRBV11-2 and TRBJ2-3; perhaps TRBD2 as D (5 bases). Trimming cost V 5 bases and J 1 base, with 22 bases left between them. The CDR3 has 18 residues. Germline CDR1 reads SGHAT; CDR2 reads FQNNGV. CDR3 amino acids: CASSQGPGSAGRTDTQYF. The DNA for the CDR3 is TGTGCCAGCAGCCAAGGTCCTGGGTCTGCGGGCCGCACAGATACGCAGTATTTT.

The chain recombines TRBV20-1 with TRBJ2-1, with 12 nucleotides matching TRBD2. This CDR3 has 17 amino acids. V gave up 0 bases and J gave up 10 bases; unmatched junction bases: 13. CDR1 and CDR2 from the germline V gene are DFQATT and SNEGSKA (reference sequence). The CDR3, as DNA: TGCAGTGCTAGAGATAGTCTAGCGGGAGGGGTGGTGGGCGAGCAGTTCTTC. Translation gives CSARDSLAGGVVGEQFF.

This clonotype was counted only a few times. The chain carries TRBV5-1 and TRBJ2-7; no reliable D call. Germline V CDR1 and CDR2: SGHRS, YFSETQ. The CDR3 spans 14 residues. Trimming shortened V by 2 bases and J by 2 bases, and 11 bases separated the two germline ends. Here the CDR3 reads CASSFLGGTYEQYF. CDR3 sequence (DNA): TGCGCCAGCAGCTTCCTGGGCGGTACCTACGAGCAGTACTTC.

This clonotype was seen more than once but under ten times. The chain joins TRBV4-2 to TRBJ2-5, with D tentatively TRBD1 (6 bases). Trimming left V 3 bases short and J 3 bases short, with 8 bases between. CDR3 length: 13 residues. Germline loops: CDR1 LGHNA, CDR2 YNFKEQ. Written as DNA, the CDR3 is TGTGCCAGCAGCCAGGACAGAAAAGAGACCCAGTACTTC. It translates to CASSQDRKETQYF.

The rearrangement uses TRBV7-2 and TRBJ1-4; no clear D. V lost 1 base, J lost 8 bases, and 5 bases lay in between. This CDR3 contains 12 residues. CDR1 and CDR2 from the germline V gene are SGHTA and FQGNSA. This chain's CDR3 is CASSLVKEKLFF. In DNA form, the CDR3 reads TGTGCCAGCAGCTTAGTAAAGGAAAAACTGTTTTTT.

Ten or more counts support this clonotype. This chain uses TRBV12-3 or TRBV12-4 with TRBJ2-1; the D gene is possibly TRBD2 (5 bases). Between the trimmed V and J ends, which lost 6 bases and 1 base, there was a span of 10 bases. This CDR3 has 14 residues. In DNA, the CDR3 is TGTGCCAGCAGGGGAGAAGGGTCCTACAATGAGCAGTTCTTC. Its protein is CASRGEGSYNEQFF.

The chain joins TRBV28 to TRBJ2-7; the D is unclear. CDR3 size: 14 residues. Trimming pared 3 bases from V and 2 bases from J, leaving 11 bases between. Germline V gene sequence: CDR1 MDHEN, CDR2 SYDVKM. In DNA form, the CDR3 reads TGTGCCAGCAGTTTTACGATCGGGCCCTACGAGCAGTACTTC. Translated, it gives CASSFTIGPYEQYF.

The chain carries TRBV7-3 and TRBJ2-7; perhaps TRBD2 as D (6 bases). The V gene lost 4 bases and the J gene lost 0 bases, with 16 bases spanning the gap. The CDR3 has 16 amino acids. In germline, CDR1 is SGHTA, CDR2 FQGTGA. This CDR3 reads CASSSGGALSSYEQYF. CDR3 bases: TGTGCCAGCAGCTCAGGCGGGGCCCTCAGCTCCTACGAGCAGTACTTC. The full variable domain, with the rest looked up from reference TRBV7-3 and TRBJ2-7, is GAGVSQTPSNKVTEKGKYVELRCDPISGHTALYWYRQSLGQGPEFLIYFQGTGAADDSGLPNDRFFAVRPEGSVSTLKIQRTERGDSAVYLCASSSGGALSSYEQYFGPGTRLTVT.

This clonotype occurred a few times. The V and J genes are TRBV6-1 and TRBJ1-5, with D possibly matching TRBD1 (5 bases). This CDR3 spans 15 amino acids. Germline CDR1 and CDR2: MNHNS and SASEGT. V lost 6 bases to trimming and J lost 0 bases, with 12 bases between them. Here the CDR3 reads CASSLRQYSNQPQHF. CDR3 DNA: TGTGCCAGCAGCCTACGACAGTATAGCAATCAGCCCCAGCATTTT.

This rearrangement joins TRBV18 to TRBJ2-7, with TRBD1 matching 7 bases. Trimming took 4 bases from V and 9 from J; bases not matched to a gene: 12. CDR3 length: 14 residues. Germline assignment: CDR1 KGHSH and CDR2 LQKENI. CDR3 residues: CASSLDRDQLSQYF. The CDR3 DNA reads as TGTGCCAGCTCACTAGACAGGGACCAGCTATCGCAGTACTTC.

The chain carries TRBV15 and TRBJ2-1; possible D gene TRBD1, 5 bases. Germline V gene sequence: CDR1 LNHNV, CDR2 YYDKDF (reference sequence). This CDR3 has 13 amino acids. The V and J ends lost 0 bases and 10 bases respectively, with 10 bases between them. CDR3 nucleotide sequence: TGTGCCACCAGCAGAGATAACCAGGGAGAGCAGTTCTTC. It translates to CATSRDNQGEQFF.

The chain links TRBV20-1 to TRBJ1-2; 11 bases match TRBD1. J was trimmed by 5 bases and V by 8 bases; bases with no gene match: 7. This CDR3 has 13 amino acids. In germline, CDR1 is DFQATT, CDR2 SNEGSKA (reference sequence). The CDR3 DNA reads TGCAGTACCCACGGGACAGGGGGTTATGGCTACACCTTC. Its translation: CSTHGTGGYGYTF.

This sequence joins TRBV20-1 and TRBJ2-6; D is perhaps TRBD1 or TRBD2 (7 bases each). This CDR3 is 14 amino acids long. The germline V and J ends were trimmed by 6 bases and 3 bases, with 12 bases remaining between them. Germline CDR1 is DFQATT and CDR2 is SNEGSKA (reference sequence). CDR3 sequence reads: CSARGGFGANVLTF. The CDR3 nucleotides are TGCAGTGCCAGGGGGGGTTTTGGGGCCAACGTCCTGACTTTC.